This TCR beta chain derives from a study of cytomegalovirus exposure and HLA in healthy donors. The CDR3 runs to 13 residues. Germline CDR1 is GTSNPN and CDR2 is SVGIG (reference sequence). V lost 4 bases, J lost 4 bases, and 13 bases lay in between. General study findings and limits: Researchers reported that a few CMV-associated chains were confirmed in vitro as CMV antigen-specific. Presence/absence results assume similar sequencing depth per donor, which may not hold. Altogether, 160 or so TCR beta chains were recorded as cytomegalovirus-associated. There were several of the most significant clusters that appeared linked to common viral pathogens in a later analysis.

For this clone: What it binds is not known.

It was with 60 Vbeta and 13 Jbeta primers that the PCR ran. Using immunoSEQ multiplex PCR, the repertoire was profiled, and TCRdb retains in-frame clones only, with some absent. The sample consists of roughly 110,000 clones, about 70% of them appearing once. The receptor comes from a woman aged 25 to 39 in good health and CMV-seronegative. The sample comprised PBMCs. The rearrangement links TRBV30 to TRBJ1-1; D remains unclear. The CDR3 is CAWNGEEGTEAFF. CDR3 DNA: TGTGCCTGGAACGGCGAGGAGGGCACTGAAGCTTTCTTT.